This T cell receptor (beta chain) emerged from a study of blood T cell repertoires in COVID-19. Methods used by the authors: Amplification of reference gene primers was used by the study to estimate nucleated cell counts. The protocol was immunoSEQ multiplex PCR, while the TCRdb copy is restricted to in-frame clones and leaves out a portion. D and trimming come from the DNA, and the V and J calls and clone size come from that table. The repertoire holds under 150,000 clones, with 75% to 85% as singletons. Per germline, CDR1 MNHEY and CDR2 SVGAGI. V shed 2 bases and J shed 5 bases, with 9 bases lying between them. The CDR3 contains 13 residues.

This chain uses TRBV6-5 with TRBJ2-5; TRBD2 might be the D (5 bases). This sequence was found in a woman aged 80 or over with acute or convalescent COVID-19. The sequencing input was peripheral blood. CDR3 residues: CASSYAPGETQYF. CDR3 DNA: TGTGCCAGCAGTTACGCCCCGGGGGAGACCCAGTACTTC.